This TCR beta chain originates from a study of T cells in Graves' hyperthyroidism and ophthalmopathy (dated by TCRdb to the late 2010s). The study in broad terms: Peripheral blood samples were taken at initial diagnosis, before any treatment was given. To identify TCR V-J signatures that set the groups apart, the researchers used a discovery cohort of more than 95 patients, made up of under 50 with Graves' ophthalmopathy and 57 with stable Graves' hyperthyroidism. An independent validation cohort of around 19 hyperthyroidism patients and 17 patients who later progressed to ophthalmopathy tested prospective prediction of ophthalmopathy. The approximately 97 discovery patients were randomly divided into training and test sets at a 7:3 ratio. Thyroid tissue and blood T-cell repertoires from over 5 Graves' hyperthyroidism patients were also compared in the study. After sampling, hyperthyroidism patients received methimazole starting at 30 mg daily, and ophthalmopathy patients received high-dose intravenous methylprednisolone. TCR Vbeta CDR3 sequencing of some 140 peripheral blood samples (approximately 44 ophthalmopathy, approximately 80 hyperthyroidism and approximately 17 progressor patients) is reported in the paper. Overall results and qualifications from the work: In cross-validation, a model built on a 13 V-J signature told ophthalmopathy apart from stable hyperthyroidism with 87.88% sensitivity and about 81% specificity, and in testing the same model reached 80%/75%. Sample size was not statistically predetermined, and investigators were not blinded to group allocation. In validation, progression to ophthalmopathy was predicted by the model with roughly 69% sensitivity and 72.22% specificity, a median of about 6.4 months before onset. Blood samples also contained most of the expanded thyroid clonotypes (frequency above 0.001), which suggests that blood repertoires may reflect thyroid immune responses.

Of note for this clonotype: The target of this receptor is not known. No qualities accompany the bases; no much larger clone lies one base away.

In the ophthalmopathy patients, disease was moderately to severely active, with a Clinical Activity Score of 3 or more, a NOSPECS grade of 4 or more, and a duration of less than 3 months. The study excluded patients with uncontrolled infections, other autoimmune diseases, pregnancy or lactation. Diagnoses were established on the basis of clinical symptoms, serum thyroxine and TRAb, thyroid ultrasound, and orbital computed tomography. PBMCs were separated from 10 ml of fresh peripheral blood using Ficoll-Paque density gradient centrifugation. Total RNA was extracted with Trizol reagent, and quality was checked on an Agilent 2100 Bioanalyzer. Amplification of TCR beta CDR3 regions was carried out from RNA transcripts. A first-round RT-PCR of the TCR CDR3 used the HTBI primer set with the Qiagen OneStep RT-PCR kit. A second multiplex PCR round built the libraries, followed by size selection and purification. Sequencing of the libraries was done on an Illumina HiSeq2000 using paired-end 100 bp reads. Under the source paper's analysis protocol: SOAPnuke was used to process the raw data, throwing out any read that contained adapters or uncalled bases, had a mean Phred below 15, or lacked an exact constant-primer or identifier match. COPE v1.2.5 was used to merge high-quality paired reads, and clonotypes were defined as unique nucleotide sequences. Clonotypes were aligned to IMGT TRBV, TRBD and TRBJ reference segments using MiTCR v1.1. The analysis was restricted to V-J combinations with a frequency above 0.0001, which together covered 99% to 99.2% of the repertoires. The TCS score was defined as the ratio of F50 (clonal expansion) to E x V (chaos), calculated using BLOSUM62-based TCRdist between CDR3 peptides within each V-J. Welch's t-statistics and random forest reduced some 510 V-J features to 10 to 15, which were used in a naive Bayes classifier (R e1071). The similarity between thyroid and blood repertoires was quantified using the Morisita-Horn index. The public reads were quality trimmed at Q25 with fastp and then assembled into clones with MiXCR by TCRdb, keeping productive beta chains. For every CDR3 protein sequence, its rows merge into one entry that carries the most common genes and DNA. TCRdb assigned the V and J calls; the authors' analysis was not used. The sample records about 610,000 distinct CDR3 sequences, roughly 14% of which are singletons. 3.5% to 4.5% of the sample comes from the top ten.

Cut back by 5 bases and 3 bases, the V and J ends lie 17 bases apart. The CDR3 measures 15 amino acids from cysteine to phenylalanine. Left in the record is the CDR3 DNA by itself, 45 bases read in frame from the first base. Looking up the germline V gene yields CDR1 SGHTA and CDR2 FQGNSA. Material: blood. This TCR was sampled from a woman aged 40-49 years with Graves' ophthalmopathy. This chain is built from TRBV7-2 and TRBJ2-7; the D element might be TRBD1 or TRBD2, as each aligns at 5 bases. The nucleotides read TGTGCCAGCAGCCACCCCCGGGACCTACTCTACGAGCAGTACTTC. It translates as CASSHPRDLLYEQYF.